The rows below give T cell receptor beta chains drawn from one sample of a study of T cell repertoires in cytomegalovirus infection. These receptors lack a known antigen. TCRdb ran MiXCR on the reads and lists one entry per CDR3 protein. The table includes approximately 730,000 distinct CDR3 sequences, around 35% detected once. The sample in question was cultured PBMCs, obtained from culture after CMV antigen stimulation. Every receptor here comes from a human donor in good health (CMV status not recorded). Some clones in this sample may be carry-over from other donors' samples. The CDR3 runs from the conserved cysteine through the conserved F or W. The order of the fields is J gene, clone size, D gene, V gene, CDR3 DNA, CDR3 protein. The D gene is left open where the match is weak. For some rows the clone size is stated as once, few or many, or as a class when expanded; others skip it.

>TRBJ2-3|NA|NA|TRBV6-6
TGTGCCAGCAGTTACTCCCCATGGGGTAAGGGCACAGATACGCAGTATTTT
CASSYSPWGKGTDTQYF
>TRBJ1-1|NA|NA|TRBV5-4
TGTGCCAGCACCCGTAGGGGGGGGGACACTGAAGCTTTCTTT
CASTRRGGDTEAFF
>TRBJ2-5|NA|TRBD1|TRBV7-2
TGTGCCAGCAGCTCCCAGGGGGCCCCGGGGGAGACCCAGTACTTC
CASSSQGAPGETQYF
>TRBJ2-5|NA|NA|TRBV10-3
TGTGCCATCAGTGACGGCCAAGAGACCCAGTACTTC
CAISDGQETQYF
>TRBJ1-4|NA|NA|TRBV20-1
TGCAGTGCTAGATCCACAACTAATGAAAAACTGTTTTTT
CSARSTTNEKLFF
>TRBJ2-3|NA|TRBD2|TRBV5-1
TGCGCCAGCAGCTTCGGTCAGCGGGGGGGGCAAGATACGCAGTATTTT
CASSFGQRGGQDTQYF
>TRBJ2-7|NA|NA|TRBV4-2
TGTGCCAGCAGCCAAGATGGAACAGGTGGGGTCTACGAGCAGTACTTC
CASSQDGTGGVYEQYF
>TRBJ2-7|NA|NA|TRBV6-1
TGTGCCAGCAGTCTGAGAGCGGCCTACGAGCAGTACTTC
CASSLRAAYEQYF
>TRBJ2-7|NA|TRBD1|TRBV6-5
TGTGCCAGCAGTCCGGAGGGGGGACAGGGGTTGTACGAGCAGTACTTC
CASSPEGGQGLYEQYF
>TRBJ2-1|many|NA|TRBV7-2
TGTGCCAGCAGCCCCGCGGGACTCTCGATTGGTGAGCAGTTCTTC
CASSPAGLSIGEQFF
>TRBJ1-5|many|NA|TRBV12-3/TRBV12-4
TGTGCCAGCAGTCGCGACAGCCGGGGCGAGCCCCAGCATTTT
CASSRDSRGEPQHF
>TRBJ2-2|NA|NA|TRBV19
TGTGCCAGTATGATCGGGGAGGCCGCCGGGGAGCTGTTTTTT
CASMIGEAAGELFF
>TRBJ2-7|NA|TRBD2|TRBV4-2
TGTGCCAGCGGACTAAGCGGGGGCGATAGCTCCTACGAGCAGTACTTC
CASGLSGGDSSYEQYF
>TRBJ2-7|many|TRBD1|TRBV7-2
TGTGCCAGCAGCTACACGACAGGGGTCTCCTACGAGCAGTACTTC
CASSYTTGVSYEQYF
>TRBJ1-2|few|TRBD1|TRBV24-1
TGTGCCACCCCACCCGACAGGGGGCTTCTTGGCTACACCTTC
CATPPDRGLLGYTF
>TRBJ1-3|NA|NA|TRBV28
TGTGCCAGCAGAGGGGGGGACTCCTTTGGAAACACCATATATTTT
CASRGGDSFGNTIYF
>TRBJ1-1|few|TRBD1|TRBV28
TGTGCCAGCAGTTTACCGACGAGGGACAGGGGGTCTGAAGCTTTCTTT
CASSLPTRDRGSEAFF
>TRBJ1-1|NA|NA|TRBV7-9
TGTGCCAGCAGGGGTACCGCAGGGGCCCTTATCACTGAAGCTTTCTTT
CASRGTAGALITEAFF
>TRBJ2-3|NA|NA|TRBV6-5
TGTGCCAGCATGTCGCGAGGTCGCACAGATACGCAGTATTTT
CASMSRGRTDTQYF
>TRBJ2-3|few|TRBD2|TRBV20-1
TGCAGTGCTAATAAGAGGGTTCGTAGCGGGAGTGCAGATACGCAGTATTTT
CSANKRVRSGSADTQYF
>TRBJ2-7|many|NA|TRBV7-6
TGTGCCAGCAGCTGGAGGGGATCGGGGGATTTTAGCTCCTACGAGCAGTACTTC
CASSWRGSGDFSSYEQYF
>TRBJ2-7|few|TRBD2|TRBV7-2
TGTGCCAGCAGCTTGACCGGGACTATTACCTACGAGCAGTACTTC
CASSLTGTITYEQYF
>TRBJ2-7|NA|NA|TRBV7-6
TGTGCCAGCAGCCTTTACGCAGCGGAATACGAGCAGTACTTC
CASSLYAAEYEQYF
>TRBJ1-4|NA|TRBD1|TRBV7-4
TGTGCCAGCAGCCGACAGGGAAGAAATGAAAAACTGTATTTT
CASSRQGRNEKLYF
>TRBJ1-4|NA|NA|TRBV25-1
TGTGCCAGCAGCCCCCCTTTCACGGCAGGGGAAAAACTGTTTTTT
CASSPPFTAGEKLFF
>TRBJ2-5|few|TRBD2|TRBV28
TGTGCCAGCAGCCGTACCAGTATAACTAGCGGGAGTTCGGAGACCCAGTACTTC
CASSRTSITSGSSETQYF
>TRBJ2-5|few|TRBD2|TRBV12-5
TGTGCTAGTGGTTTGTTTGCGGGGGGGGAGACCCAGTACTTC
CASGLFAGGETQYF
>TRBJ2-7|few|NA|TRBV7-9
TGTGCCAGCAGCTTTGGCAGAGGGGCCTACGAGCAGTACTTC
CASSFGRGAYEQYF
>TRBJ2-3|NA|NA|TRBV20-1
TGCAGTGCTAGGGCGGGGAGGTATACAGATACGCAGTATTTT
CSARAGRYTDTQYF
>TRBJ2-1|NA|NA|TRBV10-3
TGTGCCATCAGTGAGCTAACATATGAGCAGTTCTTC
CAISELTYEQFF
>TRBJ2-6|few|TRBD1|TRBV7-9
TGTGCCAGCAGCTTTGGGACAGGGATAAGGTCTGGGGCCAACGTCCTGACTTTC
CASSFGTGIRSGANVLTF
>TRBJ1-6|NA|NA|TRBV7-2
TGTGCCAGCAGCGTAACCGGGCTTAGGAATTCACCCCTCCACTTT
CASSVTGLRNSPLHF
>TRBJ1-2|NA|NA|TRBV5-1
TGCGCCAGCAGCTACGAAGGGGCAGGGTATCCTGGTGGCTACACCTTC
CASSYEGAGYPGGYTF
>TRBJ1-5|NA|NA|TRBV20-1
TGCAGTGCCTCACGTGGTGGGGGTCAGCCCCAGCATTTT
CSASRGGGQPQHF
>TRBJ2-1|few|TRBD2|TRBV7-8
TGTGCCAGCAGCTTAGACGGCGGGAGAGTGGCGTTCTTC
CASSLDGGRVAFF
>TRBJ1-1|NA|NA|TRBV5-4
TGTGCCAGCCGACGAGGACAAGCGAACACTGAAGCTTTCTTT
CASRRGQANTEAFF
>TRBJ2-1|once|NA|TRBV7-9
TGTGCCAGCAGCGAGAGCTCCTACAATGCGCAGTTCTTC
CASSESSYNAQFF
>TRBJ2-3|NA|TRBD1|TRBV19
TGTGCCAGTAGTATGGACAGGGACACAGATACGCAGTATTTT
CASSMDRDTDTQYF
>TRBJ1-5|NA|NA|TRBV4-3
TGCGCCAGCAGCCAAGATCGCGGCAGCCCCGATAGCAATCAGCCCCAGCATTTT
CASSQDRGSPDSNQPQHF
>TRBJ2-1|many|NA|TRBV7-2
TGTGCCAGCAGCACGCGAAGCGGAAATGAGCAGTTCTTC
CASSTRSGNEQFF
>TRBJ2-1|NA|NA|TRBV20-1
TGCAGTGCTAGAACCCTGGATGAGCAGTTCTTC
CSARTLDEQFF
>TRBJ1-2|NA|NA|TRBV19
TGTGCCAGTAGTAGGACAGCGAGCATTAACTATGGCTACACCTTC
CASSRTASINYGYTF
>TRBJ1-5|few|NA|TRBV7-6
TGTGCCAGCAGCTTAGGTCCCGGGGTCGGCAATCAGCCCCAGCATTTT
CASSLGPGVGNQPQHF
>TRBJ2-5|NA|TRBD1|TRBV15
TGTGCCACCAGCAGAAGCCCGGGACAGCGGCAAGAGACCCAGTACTTC
CATSRSPGQRQETQYF
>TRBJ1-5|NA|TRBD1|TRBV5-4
TGTGCCAGCAGCGCCTTGGGACAGGGTTTAGGTCAGCCCCAGCATTTT
CASSALGQGLGQPQHF